A selection of T cell receptor beta chains follows, all from one sample in a study of T cell repertoires in cytomegalovirus infection. These TCRs are of unknown antigen specificity. Each CDR3 protein gets one entry after TCRdb re-called the reads with MiXCR. The sample has some 62,000 distinct CDR3 sequences; 20% are singletons. The specimen was CD8+ T cells from cultured PBMCs, collected from culture after CMV antigen stimulation. The receptors shown here come from a human donor in good health (CMV status not recorded). Some clones in this sample may be carry-over from other donors' samples. The CDR3 runs from the conserved cysteine through the conserved F or W. The order of the fields is V gene, D gene, J gene, clone size, CDR3 protein, CDR3 DNA. D genes are given only for firm matches. Size tells how often a clone was seen (once, few, many) or the class of an expanded clone, and some rows leave it out.

V: TRBV7-2
D: -
J: TRBJ1-5
size: -
CDR3: CASSVRDTDNQPQHF
DNA: TGTGCCAGCAGCGTCCGGGACACAGACAATCAGCCCCAGCATTTT

V: TRBV6-2/TRBV6-3
D: TRBD1
J: TRBJ1-5
size: few
CDR3: CASSVQGSGQPQHF
DNA: TGTGCCAGCAGTGTACAGGGGAGTGGTCAGCCCCAGCATTTT

V: TRBV19
D: TRBD2
J: TRBJ2-1
size: few
CDR3: CASSMSSGGDSYNEQFF
DNA: TGTGCCAGTAGTATGTCCAGCGGGGGTGATTCCTACAATGAGCAGTTCTTC

V: TRBV7-8
D: -
J: TRBJ2-5
size: few
CDR3: CASSLDFGETQYF
DNA: TGTGCCAGCAGCTTGGACTTCGGAGAGACCCAGTACTTC

V: TRBV7-9
D: -
J: TRBJ2-5
size: -
CDR3: CASSTRQAGDRETQYF
DNA: TGTGCCAGCAGCACCCGTCAGGCAGGGGATCGGGAGACCCAGTACTTC

V: TRBV6-5
D: -
J: TRBJ2-1
size: -
CDR3: CASSYHSLYNEQFF
DNA: TGTGCCAGCAGTTATCACAGCCTATACAATGAGCAGTTCTTC

V: TRBV19
D: TRBD1
J: TRBJ2-5
size: few
CDR3: CASSKMTGQGIMTQYF
DNA: TGTGCCAGTAGTAAAATGACGGGACAGGGAATAATGACCCAGTACTTC

V: TRBV7-9
D: TRBD1
J: TRBJ2-3
size: few
CDR3: CASSSPRDRGLDYTDTQYF
DNA: TGTGCCAGCAGCTCGCCCAGGGACAGGGGCCTAGATTACACAGATACGCAGTATTTT

V: TRBV7-6
D: TRBD2
J: TRBJ2-5
size: -
CDR3: CASGLVPGGQETQYF
DNA: TGTGCCAGCGGCCTTGTGCCGGGGGGTCAAGAGACCCAGTACTTC

V: TRBV12-5
D: -
J: TRBJ1-3
size: few
CDR3: CASGPRGSGNTIYF
DNA: TGTGCTAGTGGTCCCCGGGGCTCTGGAAACACCATATATTTT

V: TRBV9
D: -
J: TRBJ2-3
size: -
CDR3: CASSRWGGSDTQYF
DNA: TGTGCCAGCAGCAGATGGGGGGGCTCAGATACGCAGTATTTT

V: TRBV7-2
D: -
J: TRBJ2-3
size: -
CDR3: CASSFYTLITDTQYF
DNA: TGTGCCAGCAGCTTCTACACACTGATCACAGATACGCAGTATTTT

V: TRBV11-2
D: TRBD1
J: TRBJ2-2
size: -
CDR3: CASSLERGPGELFF
DNA: TGTGCCAGCAGCTTAGAAAGGGGGCCCGGGGAGCTGTTTTTT

V: TRBV7-2
D: TRBD1
J: TRBJ2-2
size: few
CDR3: CASSFPNRGMNTGELFF
DNA: TGTGCCAGCAGCTTCCCAAACAGGGGAATGAACACCGGGGAGCTGTTTTTT

V: TRBV2
D: -
J: TRBJ1-4
size: -
CDR3: CATIGGGEKLFF
DNA: TGTGCCACCATAGGGGGTGGAGAAAAACTGTTTTTT

V: TRBV6-2/TRBV6-3
D: -
J: TRBJ2-7
size: -
CDR3: CASKPSSSYEQYF
DNA: TGTGCCAGCAAGCCCAGCAGCTCCTACGAGCAGTACTTC

V: TRBV12-3/TRBV12-4
D: -
J: TRBJ1-2
size: few
CDR3: CASSTGNYGYTF
DNA: TGTGCCAGCAGTACAGGGAACTATGGCTACACCTTC

V: TRBV4-2
D: -
J: TRBJ2-7
size: few
CDR3: CASSLIQEFSYEQYF
DNA: TGTGCCAGCAGCCTTATACAGGAATTCTCCTACGAGCAGTACTTC

V: TRBV6-1
D: -
J: TRBJ2-5
size: -
CDR3: CASSEGKETQYF
DNA: TGTGCCAGCAGTGAGGGAAAGGAGACCCAGTACTTC

V: TRBV7-8
D: -
J: TRBJ1-1
size: -
CDR3: CASREGSMNTEAFF
DNA: TGTGCCAGCAGGGAAGGTTCCATGAACACTGAAGCTTTCTTT

V: TRBV4-3
D: -
J: TRBJ2-5
size: few
CDR3: CASSHINRATETQYF
DNA: TGCGCCAGCAGCCATATAAATAGGGCAACGGAGACCCAGTACTTC

V: TRBV6-5
D: -
J: TRBJ1-5
size: -
CDR3: CASSYSRQAMDQPQHF
DNA: TGTGCCAGCAGTTACTCGAGACAGGCCATGGATCAGCCCCAGCATTTT